One sample yielded the 8 T cell receptor beta chains listed below, sequenced in a study of T cell repertoires in cytomegalovirus infection. MiXCR was run by TCRdb on the reads, yielding one entry per CDR3 protein. The sample gives about 490,000 distinct CDR3 sequences, approximately 16% of which show up once; more than 20% is in the top ten. Input material: CD8+ T cells from PBMCs. These receptors were obtained from a human donor in good health (CMV status not recorded). Some clones in this sample may be carry-over from other donors' samples.

This clonotype was seen only a few times. This chain links TRBV27 with TRBJ2-7; maybe TRBD1 (6 bases). The V end lost 0 bases, the J end lost 4 bases, and 13 bases lay between the germline ends. CDR3 length: 15 amino acids. Germline V gene sequence: CDR1 MNHEY, CDR2 SMNVEV (reference sequence). CDR3 nucleotide sequence: TGTGCCAGCAGTTTATCCGGACAGAAGAGTTACGAGCAGTACTTC. Encoded protein: CASSLSGQKSYEQYF.

This clonotype was seen more than once but under ten times. The chain combines TRBV5-1 with TRBJ2-1; no firm D call. Trimming removed 2 bases at V and 5 bases at J, with 11 bases between. There are 14 residues in the CDR3. CDR1 is SGHRS, CDR2 YFSETQ, per germline. The chain's CDR3 is CASSFSFGHNEQFF. The CDR3 DNA reads TGCGCCAGCAGCTTTTCTTTTGGGCACAATGAGCAGTTCTTC.

This clonotype was detected a few times. V is TRBV5-1 and J is TRBJ1-3, with no clear D. Germline V gene lookup returns CDR1 SGHRS and CDR2 YFSETQ. The CDR3 contains 17 residues. V shed 2 bases and J shed 2 bases, with 17 bases lying between them. The DNA for the CDR3 is TGCGCCAGCAGCTTCTCCCCGACTTCTTGGGCTGGAAACACCATATATTTT. It codes for CASSFSPTSWAGNTIYF.

This clonotype was observed a handful of times. The chain joins TRBV15 to TRBJ1-5; tentatively, D is TRBD1 (5 bases). Trimming removed 2 bases from V and 4 bases from J, with 6 bases in between. Germline loops: CDR1 LNHNV, CDR2 YYDKDF (reference sequence). The CDR3 sequence is 13 residues long. DNA of the CDR3: TGTGCCACCAGCAGAAACAGGAATCAGCCCCAGCATTTT. Protein: CATSRNRNQPQHF. The entire variable domain, with the rest obtained from reference TRBV15 and TRBJ1-5, is as follows: DAMVIQNPRYQVTQFGKPVTLSCSQTLNHNVMYWYQQKSSQAPKLLFHYYDKDFNNEADTPDNFQSRRPNTSFCFLDIRSPGLGDTAMYLCATSRNRNQPQHFGDGTRLSIL.

The sample holds many counts of this clonotype. V and J are TRBV6-5 and TRBJ2-6, with D perhaps being TRBD1 or TRBD2 (5 bases each). Germline values: CDR1 MNHEY, CDR2 SVGAGI. The V end lost 3 bases, the J end lost 0 bases, and 15 bases lay between the germline ends. The length of the CDR3 is 18 residues. CDR3 region: CASSYWARGGSGANVLTF. DNA for the CDR3: TGTGCCAGCAGTTATTGGGCCCGGGGCGGCTCTGGGGCCAACGTCCTGACTTTC.

The chain couples TRBV27 to TRBJ2-2; D is perhaps TRBD2 (6 bases). Trimming took 5 bases from V and 4 from J, leaving 11 bases between them. Germline CDR1 and CDR2: MNHEY and SMNVEV (reference sequence). This CDR3 spans 14 amino acids. The CDR3 nucleotides are TGTGCCAGCAGTCTGGGGACTCTCACCGGGGAGCTGTTTTTT. Translated, it gives CASSLGTLTGELFF.

The V call is TRBV5-4, the J call TRBJ2-3, with 16 bases identical to TRBD2. The germline V gene has CDR1 SGHNT and CDR2 YYREEE (reference sequence). The CDR3 is 19 residues long. The trim removed 4 bases at V and 7 bases at J, leaving 15 bases unmatched. The CDR3 is CASSPPPGLAGGALNTQYF. CDR3 DNA: TGTGCCAGCAGCCCTCCCCCGGGACTAGCGGGGGGGGCCCTGAATACGCAGTATTTT.

The genes are TRBV7-3 and TRBJ1-1; no clear D. CDR1 and CDR2 from the germline V gene are SGHTA and FQGTGA. V lost 5 bases and J 6 bases, leaving 19 bases between the germline ends. This CDR3 has 15 amino acids. CDR3 nucleotides: TGTGCCAGCAGCGTGGACGGCGGAGGTGATCCTGAAGCTTTCTTT. Translation gives CASSVDGGGDPEAFF.